This T cell receptor beta chain derives from a study of cytomegalovirus exposure and HLA in healthy donors. Study context: Genotyping of more than 300 donors showed that roughly 83% belonged to the Caucasian-associated ancestry cluster.

The PCR employed 60 Vbeta primers together with 13 Jbeta primers. Data came from immunoSEQ multiplex PCR; TCRdb stores just in-frame clones and leaves some out. Across around 140,000 clones, the top ten clones capture roughly 1.4% of the sample. General study results and limits: In a later analysis, CMV-associated beta chains were mostly HLA-associated, it appeared. A later analysis linked a missense variant in DCLRE1C to the trimming of TCR beta V and J genes. An ancestry cluster, one associated with Asian ancestry, reportedly showed fewer N-insertions than the approximately 700-donor mean in a later analysis.

For this clone: Antigen specificity is unknown.

This receptor was obtained from a woman in her 40s in good health and CMV-seronegative. Sequenced material: PBMCs.

CDR3 sequence reads: CAGSPPGQGGTGELFF. Written as DNA, the CDR3 is TGTGCCGGGAGTCCCCCGGGACAGGGGGGGACCGGGGAGCTGTTTTTT. The rearrangement links TRBV2 to TRBJ2-2; 11 bases agree with TRBD1. The J segment lost 5 bases and the V segment lost 11 bases, leaving 13 bases of the junction unmatched. Per germline, CDR1 SNHLY and CDR2 FYNNEI. This CDR3 spans 16 amino acids.